The rows below give T cell receptor beta chains drawn from one sample of a study of PD-1 blockade in classical Hodgkin lymphoma. TCRdb keeps only in-frame clones here, not all; method: immunoSEQ multiplex PCR. The sample includes fewer than 30,000 clones, approximately 72% of them seen just once. The sample here was peripheral blood mononuclear cells (PBMCs), taken before the second cycle of nivolumab. All receptors come from a human donor with classical Hodgkin lymphoma. Each CDR3 is given with its conserved first and last residue. Each record gives: D gene, J gene, V gene, clone size, CDR3 protein, CDR3 DNA. D genes are given only for firm matches. Clone size is shown for a subset of rows, as once, few, many or a class of expanded clone.

D: NA
J: TRBJ1-2
V: TRBV7-3
size: NA
CDR3: CASSADPTYGYTF
DNA: TGTGCCAGCAGCGCGGACCCAACCTATGGCTACACCTTC

D: NA
J: TRBJ2-2
V: TRBV6-1
size: few
CDR3: CASKWQGYSGELFF
DNA: TGTGCCAGCAAATGGCAGGGGTATTCCGGGGAGCTGTTTTTT

D: NA
J: TRBJ2-2
V: TRBV5-5
size: NA
CDR3: CASSTGRELFF
DNA: TGTGCCAGCAGCACTGGCCGGGAGCTGTTTTTT

D: TRBD2
J: TRBJ2-5
V: TRBV7-2
size: few
CDR3: CASSEIAGGRLETQYF
DNA: TGTGCCAGCAGCGAGATAGCGGGGGGGCGGCTGGAGACCCAGTACTTC

D: NA
J: TRBJ1-6
V: TRBV30
size: NA
CDR3: CAWSGGLSGAPLHF
DNA: TGTGCCTGGAGTGGAGGCCTCTCCGGGGCACCCCTCCACTTT

D: TRBD2
J: TRBJ2-3
V: TRBV5-8
size: NA
CDR3: CASTPGTSRRTDTQYF
DNA: TGTGCCAGCACCCCCGGGACTAGCAGACGCACAGATACGCAGTATTTT

D: TRBD1
J: TRBJ2-7
V: TRBV19
size: NA
CDR3: CASGQGIYEQYF
DNA: TGTGCCAGTGGACAGGGGATCTACGAGCAGTACTTC

D: NA
J: TRBJ1-5
V: TRBV7-3
size: NA
CDR3: CASSASFNQPQHF
DNA: TGTGCCAGCAGCGCTAGTTTCAATCAGCCCCAGCATTTT

D: NA
J: TRBJ1-1
V: TRBV7-2
size: NA
CDR3: CASSSSRNTEAFF
DNA: TGTGCCAGCAGCTCCTCCAGGAACACTGAAGCTTTCTTT

D: NA
J: TRBJ1-6
V: TRBV9
size: NA
CDR3: CASSVGGPRAPLHF
DNA: TGTGCCAGCAGCGTAGGTGGGCCCCGGGCACCCCTCCACTTT

D: NA
J: TRBJ1-3
V: TRBV27
size: NA
CDR3: CASSPGVFSGNTIYF
DNA: TGTGCCAGTAGCCCAGGGGTCTTTTCTGGAAACACCATATATTTT

D: NA
J: TRBJ2-1
V: TRBV5-3
size: once
CDR3: CARSLLVVIILVWVEQFF
DNA: TGTGCCAGAAGCTTGTTAGTAGTTATAATCTTGGTGTGGGTTGAGCAGTTCTTC

D: NA
J: TRBJ2-5
V: TRBV21-1
size: NA
CDR3: CASSKGDPRSTQETQYF
DNA: TGTGCCAGCAGCAAAGGGGATCCTAGATCAACCCAAGAGACCCAGTACTTC

D: TRBD2
J: TRBJ2-5
V: TRBV6-1
size: NA
CDR3: CASVREVKETQYF
DNA: TGTGCCAGCGTACGGGAGGTGAAAGAGACCCAGTACTTC

D: NA
J: TRBJ1-1
V: TRBV19
size: NA
CDR3: CASSIVGMNTEAFF
DNA: TGTGCCAGTAGTATCGTCGGGATGAACACTGAAGCTTTCTTT

D: NA
J: TRBJ2-2
V: TRBV6-6
size: NA
CDR3: CASTAGDTGELFF
DNA: TGTGCCAGCACCGCAGGCGACACCGGGGAGCTGTTTTTT

D: TRBD1
J: TRBJ1-4
V: TRBV19
size: NA
CDR3: CASSARTGRNEKLFF
DNA: TGTGCCAGTAGTGCAAGGACAGGAAGGAATGAAAAACTGTTTTTT

D: NA
J: TRBJ2-5
V: TRBV27
size: NA
CDR3: CASSLGRGAARGGTGKRETQYF
DNA: TGTGCCAGCAGTTTAGGCCGAGGGGCGGCTCGGGGAGGGACAGGCAAAAGGGAGACCCAGTACTTC

D: TRBD1
J: TRBJ2-3
V: TRBV28
size: NA
CDR3: CASSLDRLAGGVDTQYF
DNA: TGTGCCAGCAGTTTAGACCGTTTGGCAGGGGGCGTAGATACGCAGTATTTT

D: NA
J: TRBJ2-7
V: TRBV7-2
size: NA
CDR3: CASSKQYEQYF
DNA: TGTGCCAGCAGCAAACAATACGAGCAGTACTTC

D: NA
J: TRBJ2-6
V: TRBV4-3
size: large
CDR3: CASSPYEGSGANVLTF
DNA: TGCGCCAGCAGCCCTTACGAGGGGAGTGGGGCCAACGTCCTGACTTTC

D: NA
J: TRBJ1-1
V: TRBV5-4
size: NA
CDR3: CASSLLADTEAFF
DNA: TGTGCCAGCAGCTTGTTGGCAGACACTGAAGCTTTCTTT